One TCR beta chain is described in this entry. Antigen unknown. Germline-derived CDR1 and CDR2 are SGHTA and FQGNSA. Between the trimmed V and J ends, which lost 8 bases and 0 bases, there was a span of 17 bases. The CDR3 has 16 residues. These data are taken from a study of Ad26.COV2.S vaccination and SARS-CoV-2 variants. Study in general: Ad26.COV2.S shots went into the muscle once or twice, 56 days apart.

As to treatment: around 19 received Ad26.COV2.S at low or high dose, single or two shots; roughly five received placebo; per-sample allocation not given. Samples came from day 63 after the first vaccine or placebo injection. Overall study findings and caveats: It is possible that the TCR breadth and depth analyses underestimated the total T cell responses.

The table came from immunoSEQ multiplex PCR; TCRdb's copy has only in-frame clones and leaves some out. The sample includes fewer than 400,000 clones, approximately 87% of them seen just once. Sequenced here: peripheral blood, sampled in a trial of Ad26.COV2.S vaccine versus placebo. The rearrangement links TRBV7-2 to TRBJ1-5; no reliable D call. This sequence originates from a person aged 18-60 years who received the Ad26.COV2.S COVID-19 vaccine or a placebo. The CDR3 protein is CASSSPGVRSNQPQHF. CDR3 nucleotide sequence: TGTGCCAGCTCCTCCCCCGGGGTTCGTAGCAATCAGCCCCAGCATTTT.